Listed below are T cell receptor beta chains from one sample, sequenced in a study of blood T cells in healthy people across ages. TCRdb called the 5' RACE reads again in MiXCR, with one record for every CDR3 protein. This table has over 750,000 distinct CDR3 sequences, just under 25% appearing once. This same sample was also part of a study on T cells of mothers and their children.

The specimen was blood. Receptors originate from a boy younger than 18 in good health. Both conserved end residues are part of each CDR3. Each record gives: D gene, V gene, J gene, clone size, CDR3 DNA, CDR3 protein. The D gene is left open where the match is weak. Only some rows state a clone size, as once, few, many or a class for expanded clones.

.	TRBV1	TRBJ1-2	once	TGCACCAGCAACGACCAGGGCCCGTGCTATGGCTACACCTTC	CTSNDQGPCYGYTF
.	TRBV20-1	TRBJ2-3	few	TGCAGTGCTAGTTGGGGAGATACGCAGTATTTT	CSASWGDTQYF
.	TRBV2	TRBJ2-3	.	TGTGCCAGCACATGGACACTCACAGATACGCAGTATTTT	CASTWTLTDTQYF
.	TRBV29-1	TRBJ2-3	few	TGCAGCGTTGACCAACGGAGCACAGATACGCAGTATTTT	CSVDQRSTDTQYF
.	TRBV6-2/TRBV6-3	TRBJ2-7	.	TGTGCCAGCCGGGGGCAAGGAAGTATCTACGAGCAGTACTTC	CASRGQGSIYEQYF
TRBD2	TRBV20-1	TRBJ2-3	few	TGCAGTGCGGCCGGGACTAGCGGGACTAGCACAGATACGCAGTATTTT	CSAAGTSGTSTDTQYF
.	TRBV4-2	TRBJ2-4	.	TGTGCCAGCAGCCAAGTTCTGCGGGGTATAGCCAAAAACATTCAGTACTTC	CASSQVLRGIAKNIQYF
TRBD1	TRBV18	TRBJ2-5	.	TGTGCCAGCTTACCGGGGACAGGGAGTGGTCAAGAGACCCAGTACTTC	CASLPGTGSGQETQYF
.	TRBV18	TRBJ2-7	few	TGTGCCAGCTCACCTCGGGACGCCACCTACGAGCAGTACTTC	CASSPRDATYEQYF
TRBD2	TRBV12-3/TRBV12-4	TRBJ2-7	few	TGTGCCAGCAGAATTGGGGGGGGCTACGAGCAGTACTTC	CASRIGGGYEQYF
.	TRBV25-1	TRBJ1-1	few	TGTGCCAGCAGTGCAACCTGGGGGGTTGAAGCTTTCTTT	CASSATWGVEAFF
.	TRBV29-1	TRBJ2-2	.	TGCAGCATTGAGGGACCAACCGGGGAGCTGCTTTTT	CSIEGPTGELLF
TRBD2	TRBV5-1	TRBJ2-3	.	TGCGCCAGCAGCCCGGCTAGCGGGAGATCCGCAGATACGCAGTATTTT	CASSPASGRSADTQYF
TRBD2	TRBV10-3	TRBJ2-3	.	TGTGCCATCAGTTCCGGGACTAGCGGCACAGATACGCAGTATTTT	CAISSGTSGTDTQYF
.	TRBV29-1	TRBJ1-2	.	TGCAGCGTTGGGGCGGGAACCAACTATGGCTACACCTTC	CSVGAGTNYGYTF
.	TRBV7-2	TRBJ2-7	few	TGTGCCAGCAGCTCAACCCACAGTGACCGGGTCTACGAGCAGTACTTC	CASSSTHSDRVYEQYF
.	TRBV25-1	TRBJ1-4	few	TGTGCCAGCAGTGAAGACAGGATCAATGAAAAACTGTTTTTT	CASSEDRINEKLFF
.	TRBV14	TRBJ2-5	few	TGTGCCAGCAGCCAAGGATTAGCGAGTTCTCAAGAGACCCAGTACTTC	CASSQGLASSQETQYF
.	TRBV29-1	TRBJ2-7	.	TGCAGCGTACAAGCAGGGCAGGCCTACGAGCAGTACTTC	CSVQAGQAYEQYF
TRBD1	TRBV20-1	TRBJ1-4	.	TGCAGTGCTAGTGGAATGACAGGGACAGCAACTAATGAAAAACTGTTTTTT	CSASGMTGTATNEKLFF
TRBD1	TRBV12-3/TRBV12-4	TRBJ2-7	few	TGTGCCAGCAGTCCCCGTTACGGGACAGGGAACTACGAGCAGTACTTC	CASSPRYGTGNYEQYF
.	TRBV6-1	TRBJ2-7	few	TGTGCCAGCAGTTCCAGGGGAGTCAACGAGCAGTACTTC	CASSSRGVNEQYF
TRBD2	TRBV20-1	TRBJ2-7	few	TGCAGTGCTAGTGGACTAGCGGGAGGTCTTATCGAGCAGTACTTC	CSASGLAGGLIEQYF
TRBD2	TRBV19	TRBJ2-3	few	TGTGCCAGTAGTTCGCGGACTAGCGGGGAGATCCCAGGTACGCAGTGTTTT	CASSSRTSGEIPGTQCF
TRBD2	TRBV27	TRBJ2-7	.	TGTGCCAGCAGCAGACTAGCGGGAGGGCCTAACGACGAGCAGTACTTC	CASSRLAGGPNDEQYF
TRBD2	TRBV4-3	TRBJ2-1	.	TGCGCCAGCAGCCAAGATCTAGCGGAGGATGGGGATGAGCAGTTCTTC	CASSQDLAEDGDEQFF
.	TRBV6-2/TRBV6-3	TRBJ1-2	few	TGTGCCAGCAGTTACTCCACAGGTGTCTATGGCTACACCTTC	CASSYSTGVYGYTF